What follows are 8 T cell receptor beta chains derived from one specimen sequenced in a study of CD8 T cells in ankylosing spondylitis. Notes on the study in general: A motif in TCR beta, a set of under ten highly homologous variants, appeared characteristic of ankylosing spondylitis blood.

TCRdb ran MiXCR on the 5' RACE reads and lists one entry per CDR3 protein. The top ten hold 0.95% to 1.1% of the sample, which has approximately 440,000 distinct CDR3 sequences, 17% seen once. Antigens for these TCRs are unknown. Source material: blood, either unsorted or a sorted T cell fraction (not recorded which). The receptors stem from a male donor with ankylosing spondylitis.

The J gene is TRBJ1-6, the V gene TRBV3-1; the D is unclear. The CDR3 length is 13 residues. The germline V gene encodes CDR1 LGHDT and CDR2 YNNKEL (reference sequence). Trimming removed 4 bases from V and 10 bases from J, with 11 bases in between. CDR3 DNA sequence: TGTGCCAGCAGCCCCCGTGAGAGCTCACCCCTCCACTTT. This codes for CASSPRESSPLHF.

This chain links TRBV20-1 with TRBJ2-3; D may be TRBD2 (5 bases). The CDR3 loop spans 14 amino acids. The ends were cut back, 5 bases at V and 2 bases at J, with 14 bases in the middle. Germline values: CDR1 DFQATT, CDR2 SNEGSKA (reference sequence). CDR3 bases: TGCAGTGCTTGGACTCGCACATACACAGATACGCAGTATTTT. Translating it yields CSAWTRTYTDTQYF.

The chain links TRBV18 to TRBJ1-2, with a tentative D call TRBD1 (5 bases). Germline lookup yields CDR1 KGHSH and CDR2 LQKENI. The CDR3 length is 17 residues. V shed 3 bases and J shed 7 bases, with 24 bases lying between them. As DNA, the CDR3 is TGTGCCAGCTCACCGCCGAAGTGGGGGAACGAAGGATTTGGCTACACCTTC. Translating gives CASSPPKWGNEGFGYTF.

This clonotype has only a few counts. The V and J genes are TRBV12-5 and TRBJ1-1; 7 positions agree with TRBD1. Germline CDR1 LGHNT, CDR2 FRNRAP. With 5 bases clipped from V and 2 bases from J, the junction kept 5 bases outside the gene matches. The CDR3 extends over 14 amino acids. CDR3 region: CASGKGGVNTEAFF. DNA for the CDR3: TGTGCTAGTGGTAAAGGGGGCGTAAACACTGAAGCTTTCTTT.

The chain couples TRBV27 to TRBJ2-1, with 7 bases lining up with TRBD2. The germline gives CDR1 MNHEY, CDR2 SMNVEV (reference sequence). J was trimmed by 4 bases and V by 2 bases; bases with no gene match: 5. The CDR3 is 15 amino acids. The CDR3 sequence is CASSLKASGYNEQFF. CDR3 in DNA: TGTGCCAGCAGTTTAAAGGCTAGCGGTTACAATGAGCAGTTCTTC.

The chain couples TRBV19 to TRBJ2-6; D gene ambiguous. Germline assignment: CDR1 LNHDA and CDR2 SQIVND (reference sequence). The CDR3 spans 15 residues. V was clipped by 4 bases and J by 0 bases, with 7 bases between them. CDR3 sequence: CASSRRDSGANVLTF. Written as DNA, the CDR3 is TGTGCCAGTAGTAGAAGGGACTCTGGGGCCAACGTCCTGACTTTC.

The J gene is TRBJ1-3, the V gene TRBV28; no reliable D call. CDR3 length: 16 amino acids. V dropped 2 bases and J dropped 0 bases, with 11 bases sitting between them. CDR1 is MDHEN, CDR2 SYDVKM, per germline. CDR3 protein: CASSLAGSDSGNTIYF. The CDR3 coding sequence is TGTGCCAGCAGTTTAGCCGGGTCCGACTCTGGAAACACCATATATTTT.

V is TRBV6-1 and J is TRBJ2-3; 10 bases match TRBD1. Germline assignment: CDR1 MNHNS and CDR2 SASEGT. The CDR3 runs 15 residues. The V and J ends lost 6 bases and 2 bases, in that order; junction bases with no gene match: 5. The CDR3 loop reads CASSWDRGDTDTQYF. For the CDR3, the DNA is TGTGCCAGCAGCTGGGACAGGGGAGACACAGATACGCAGTATTTT.